Below are 12 T cell receptor beta chains sequenced from a single sample in a study of blood T cell repertoires in COVID-19. Sequenced by immunoSEQ multiplex PCR; TCRdb stores in-frame clones only, minus some. Of 150,000 or so clones listed, around nine tenths were seen once; the top ten hold approximately 2.5%. The source material was peripheral blood. Receptors originate from a human donor in a cohort sampled during active COVID-19.

The rearrangement joins TRBV15 to TRBJ1-3; 7 positions match TRBD1. Germline CDR1 is LNHNV and CDR2 is YYDKDF (reference sequence). With V trimmed by 1 base and J by 2 bases, 2 bases remained unmatched. This CDR3 has 15 residues. CDR3 protein: CATSRVQGAGNTIYF. The DNA of the CDR3 is TGTGCCACCAGCAGAGTGCAGGGGGCTGGAAACACCATATATTTT.

The chain is built from TRBV4-2 and TRBJ2-3; 14 nucleotides line up with TRBD2. Germline assignment: CDR1 LGHNA and CDR2 YNFKEQ. V was pared by 0 bases and J by 6 bases, with 11 bases of the junction left unmatched. This CDR3 has 19 residues. The CDR3 DNA reads TGTGCCAGCAGCCAAGATTGGGTTAGGACTAGCGGGGGGTCTGATACGCAGTATTTT. Its translation: CASSQDWVRTSGGSDTQYF.

The CDR3 DNA sequence: TGTGCCAGAAGCTCCGCCGAGTCGGGACAGGGAACCTACGAGCAGTACTTC. Encoded protein: CARSSAESGQGTYEQYF. The chain has TRBV5-3 and TRBJ2-7, with 9 bases aligning to TRBD1. TRBV5-3 is placed among ORFs of uncertain function. V trimming: 3 bases; J trimming: 2 bases; junction bases outside the gene matches: 12. The CDR3 length is 17 residues.

This chain connects TRBV5-6 to TRBJ2-7, with 8 bases aligning to TRBD1. The CDR3 consists of 14 residues. After removal of 5 bases from V and 2 bases from J, the junction contained 6 bases not matched to a gene. Germline V gene sequence: CDR1 SGHDT, CDR2 YYEEEE. CDR3 in amino acids: CASSFDRGPYEQYF. The CDR3 bases are TGTGCCAGCAGTTTTGACAGGGGTCCCTACGAGCAGTACTTC.

The J gene is TRBJ2-3, the V gene TRBV10-3, with TRBD2 matching 10 bases. The V gene's germline CDR1 is ENHRY and CDR2 SYGVKD. The V gene end was trimmed by 4 bases and the J gene end by 4 bases; junction bases not matched to a gene: 5. The CDR3 has 15 amino acids. The CDR3 sequence: CAISGGLASADTQYF. DNA of the CDR3: TGTGCCATCAGTGGGGGACTAGCGAGTGCAGATACGCAGTATTTT.

This clone was observed a few times. One end of the junction varies from germline; a read error may be responsible. The chain joins TRBV7-7 to TRBJ1-1, with D possibly matching TRBD1 (6 bases). In germline, CDR1 is SSHAT, CDR2 FNYEAQ (reference sequence). There are 13 residues in the CDR3. The chain's CDR3 is CASSSDRNTEAFF. As DNA, the CDR3 is TGTGCTAGCAGCTCGGACAGGAACACTGAAGCTTTCTTT.

The chain recombines TRBV28 with TRBJ2-1, with 9 bases fitting TRBD1. This CDR3 is 15 amino acids long. Germline-derived CDR1 and CDR2 are MDHEN and SYDVKM. J lost 6 bases, V lost 0 bases, and 3 bases had no gene match. The CDR3 DNA reads TGTGCCAGCAGTTTATGGGGACAGGGCGCCAATGAGCAGTTCTTC. This translates into CASSLWGQGANEQFF.

This chain links TRBV19 with TRBJ2-7; D gene ambiguous. CDR1 and CDR2 (germline): LNHDA, SQIVND (reference sequence). Trimming left V 5 bases short and J 0 bases short, with 11 bases between. The CDR3 runs 14 residues. CDR3 coding DNA: TGTGCCAGTAGTCGTGCCTTGGCCTCCTACGAGCAGTACTTC. Translation gives CASSRALASYEQYF.

CDR3: CASSPPPGADTQYF. CDR3 nucleotide sequence: TGTGCCAGCTCACCACCACCCGGAGCAGATACGCAGTATTTT. The rearrangement links TRBV18 to TRBJ2-3; D not resolved. CDR1 is KGHSH and CDR2 is LQKENI in the germline V gene. This CDR3 comprises 14 residues. V lost 0 bases and J 4 bases, leaving 8 bases between the germline ends.

The chain recombines TRBV7-2 with TRBJ2-7, with 12 bases identical to TRBD2. CDR1 and CDR2 (germline): SGHTA, FQGNSA. V lost 6 bases, J lost 2 bases, and 5 bases stayed unmatched. The CDR3 is made up of 15 amino acids. The CDR3 region is CASRAGLAGTYEQYF. CDR3 nucleotides: TGTGCCAGCAGAGCCGGACTAGCGGGAACCTACGAGCAGTACTTC.

V gene TRBV27 combines with J gene TRBJ1-5; 9 nucleotides match TRBD1. Germline V lookup: CDR1 MNHEY, CDR2 SMNVEV (reference sequence). J lost 6 bases, V lost 8 bases, and 5 bases had no gene match. This CDR3 has 13 amino acids. Written as DNA, the CDR3 is TGTGCCAGCTCGGGACAGGGAGGTCAGCCCCAGCATTTT. Its protein product is CASSGQGGQPQHF.

The rearrangement links TRBV4-1 to TRBJ1-5; no clear D gene. The CDR3 runs 16 residues. Germline loops: CDR1 MGHRA, CDR2 YSYEKL. V was pared by 0 bases and J by 5 bases, with 14 bases between. The DNA for the CDR3 is TGCGCCAGCAGCCAAGATGGTGCGGGTAGGGATCAGCCCCAGCATTTT. The encoded protein is CASSQDGAGRDQPQHF.